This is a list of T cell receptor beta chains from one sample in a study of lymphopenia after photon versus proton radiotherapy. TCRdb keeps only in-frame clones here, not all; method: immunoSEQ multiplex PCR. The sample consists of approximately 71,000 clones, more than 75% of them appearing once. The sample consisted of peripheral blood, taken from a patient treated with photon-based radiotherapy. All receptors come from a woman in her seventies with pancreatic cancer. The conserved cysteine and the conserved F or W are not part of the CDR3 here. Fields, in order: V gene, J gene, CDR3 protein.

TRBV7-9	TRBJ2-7	ASSDETSGIYEQY
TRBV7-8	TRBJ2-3	ASSQGVLTDTQY
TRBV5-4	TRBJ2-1	ASSLTGTGGNEQF
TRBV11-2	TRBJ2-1	ASSSLRGSYNEQF
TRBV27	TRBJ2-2	ANGTGPFLGPGELF
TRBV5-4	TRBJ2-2	ASSTGQGSTGELF
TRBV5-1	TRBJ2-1	ASSLAGNEQF
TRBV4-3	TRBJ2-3	ASSQDGGSTTDTQY
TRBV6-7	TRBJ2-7	ASSYSSPESSYEQY
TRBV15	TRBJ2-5	ATSRGRGETQY
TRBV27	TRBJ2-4	ASASLLAKNIQY
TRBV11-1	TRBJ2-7	ASSFLAGPYEQY
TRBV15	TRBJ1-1	ASGGMNTEAF
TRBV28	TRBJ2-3	ASASGSTDTQY
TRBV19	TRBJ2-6	ASTLDKFSSGANVLT
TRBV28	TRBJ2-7	ASSRPGTGTNEQY
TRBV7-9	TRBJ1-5	ASSFGQGNQPQH
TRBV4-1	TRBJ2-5	ASSQDLDTGTGEQY
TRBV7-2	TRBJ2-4	ASGQGRNSKNIQY
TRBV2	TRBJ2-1	ASRGIFDRFFSDEQF
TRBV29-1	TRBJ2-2	SVLTYTSGQGDTGELF
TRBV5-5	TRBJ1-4	ASSLVGRGLNEKLF
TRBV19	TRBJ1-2	ASSEIVQTYGYT
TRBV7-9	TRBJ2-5	ASSVPGQGGTQY
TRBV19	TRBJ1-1	ASSILGTGDTEAF
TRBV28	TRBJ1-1	ASTPSPDRGRTEAF
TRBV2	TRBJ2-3	ASSVDSGTDTQY
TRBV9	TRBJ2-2	ASSAEGLARGELF
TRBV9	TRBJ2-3	ASSVASSTDTQY
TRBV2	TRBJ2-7	ASAWGYEQY
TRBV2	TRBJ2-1	ASRGRVNEQF
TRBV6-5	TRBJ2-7	ASSYDRGYEQY
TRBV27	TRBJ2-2	ASSRGQANTGELF
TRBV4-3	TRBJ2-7	ASSQDRLQTRHEQY
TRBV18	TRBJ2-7	ASSPGSPRTGEQY